These T cell receptor beta chains were read from a single sample in a study of radiation and T cells in renal cell carcinoma. The table came from immunoSEQ multiplex PCR; TCRdb's copy has only in-frame clones and leaves some out. Here the sample spans around 64,000 clones, around 80% being singletons. The sequences come from blood, collected from a patient whose treatment included radiotherapy and nephrectomy. The receptors were sampled from a man aged 55-75 years with renal cell carcinoma. Each CDR3 is given with its conserved first and last residue. A D gene is named only where the DNA matches it firmly. Size is omitted from some rows. Given values are once, few, many or a class for expanded clones.

>NA|TRBJ2-7|TRBV13|NA
CASSAHRVLGVYEQYF
TGTGCCAGCAGCGCCCACAGGGTCTTAGGGGTCTACGAGCAGTACTTC
>NA|TRBJ1-1|TRBV19|NA
CASSIFPNPGGTEAFF
TGTGCCAGTAGTATCTTTCCAAACCCCGGGGGGACTGAAGCTTTCTTT
>TRBD2|TRBJ2-1|TRBV7-6|NA
CASSPTSGRNEQFF
TGTGCCAGCAGCCCGACTAGCGGGAGGAATGAGCAGTTCTTC
>TRBD1|TRBJ2-5|TRBV29-1|NA
CSGGQEETQYF
TGCAGCGGCGGACAGGAAGAGACCCAGTACTTC
>NA|TRBJ2-7|TRBV6-4|NA
CASSERGGGYEQYF
TGTGCCAGCAGTGAGAGGGGGGGTGGCTACGAGCAGTACTTC
>NA|TRBJ1-2|TRBV19|medium-sized
CASSIEGGDYTF
TGTGCCAGTAGTATAGAAGGAGGGGACTACACCTTC
>NA|TRBJ1-2|TRBV7-8|NA
CASSSDPILNYGYTF
TGTGCCAGCAGCTCAGACCCAATACTAAACTATGGCTACACCTTC
>TRBD1|TRBJ1-1|TRBV5-4|few
CASSPTGVGDTEAFF
TGTGCCAGCAGCCCGACAGGGGTGGGGGACACTGAAGCTTTCTTT
>NA|TRBJ2-2|TRBV7-9|NA
CASHPAKGTGELFF
TGTGCCAGCCATCCCGCCAAGGGGACCGGGGAGCTGTTTTTT
>TRBD1|TRBJ1-2|TRBV29-1|few
CSGRGGGYGYTF
TGCAGCGGGCGAGGGGGCGGCTATGGCTACACCTTC
>NA|TRBJ2-1|TRBV20-1|few
CSAKGGWEQFF
TGCAGTGCTAAGGGGGGCTGGGAGCAGTTCTTC
>NA|TRBJ1-1|TRBV7-8|NA
CASSPNPSLNTEAFF
TGTGCCAGCAGCCCCAACCCCAGCTTGAACACTGAAGCTTTCTTT
>TRBD2|TRBJ2-1|TRBV9|NA
CASSVDSGGYNEQFF
TGTGCCAGCAGCGTAGATAGCGGGGGCTACAATGAGCAGTTCTTC
>NA|TRBJ2-1|TRBV7-3|NA
CASSRGPNNEQFF
TGTGCCAGCAGCCGGGGCCCCAACAATGAGCAGTTCTTC
>NA|TRBJ2-4|TRBV2|NA
CASRVESLAKNIQYF
TGTGCCAGCAGAGTGGAATCTCTAGCCAAAAACATTCAGTACTTC
>NA|TRBJ2-7|TRBV23-1|once
CASSQCSRPRYEQYF
TGCGCCAGCAGTCAATGTTCCCGGCCTCGATACGAGCAGTACTTC
>NA|TRBJ1-1|TRBV7-9|few
CASSKTVEAFF
TGTGCCAGCAGCAAGACAGTTGAAGCTTTCTTT
>TRBD2|TRBJ2-5|TRBV2|NA
CASIPGLAGGPQETQYF
TGTGCCAGCATTCCGGGACTAGCGGGGGGCCCCCAAGAGACCCAGTACTTC
>NA|TRBJ2-5|TRBV5-5|NA
CASSSGQTQYF
TGTGCCAGCAGCTCGGGGCAGACCCAGTACTTC
>NA|TRBJ1-5|TRBV6-1|few
CASSEVVYSNQPQHF
TGTGCCAGCAGTGAAGTCGTTTATAGCAATCAGCCCCAGCATTTT
>NA|TRBJ1-1|TRBV13|NA
CASSFGPNTEAFF
TGTGCCAGCAGCTTCGGGCCGAACACTGAAGCTTTCTTT
>NA|TRBJ2-7|TRBV18|once
CASSLAESYEQYF
TGTGCCAGCTCACTGGCGGAGTCCTACGAGCAGTACTTC
>NA|TRBJ1-1|TRBV29-1|NA
CSVEDLTPVGTEAFF
TGCAGCGTTGAAGATCTGACCCCGGTGGGAACTGAAGCTTTCTTT
>TRBD1|TRBJ2-5|TRBV11-3|NA
CASSDRAPQVIYF
TGTGCCAGCAGCGACAGGGCCCCCCAAGTCATCTACTTC
>TRBD1|TRBJ1-3|TRBV9|NA
CASSVDLGQGVGNTIYF
TGTGCCAGCAGCGTAGACCTCGGACAGGGAGTGGGAAACACCATATATTTT
>NA|TRBJ1-1|TRBV9|NA
CASSVEGKNTEAFF
TGTGCCAGCAGCGTAGAGGGGAAAAACACTGAAGCTTTCTTT
>TRBD2|TRBJ2-1|TRBV29-1|NA
CSVSGGPSYNEQFF
TGCAGCGTCTCGGGAGGGCCCTCCTACAATGAGCAGTTCTTC
>NA|TRBJ2-7|TRBV5-6|NA
CASSLKPQGPYEQYF
TGTGCCAGCAGCTTGAAGCCTCAGGGTCCTTACGAGCAGTACTTC
>TRBD2|TRBJ2-3|TRBV7-9|NA
CASSLLAGSTDTQYF
TGTGCCAGCAGTTTACTAGCGGGGAGCACAGATACGCAGTATTTT
>NA|TRBJ1-1|TRBV18|once
CASSPGRGDTEAFF
TGTGCCAGCTCACCAGGTCGGGGTGACACTGAAGCTTTCTTT
>NA|TRBJ2-3|TRBV14|once
CASSQLGAGVTDTQYF
TGTGCCAGCAGCCAACTAGGGGCAGGGGTAACAGATACGCAGTATTTT
>TRBD2|TRBJ2-1|TRBV9|NA
CASSPSGNVLNEQFF
TGTGCCAGCAGCCCTAGCGGGAATGTGCTCAATGAGCAGTTCTTC
>NA|TRBJ1-1|TRBV10-2|few
CASSESHGAEAFF
TGCGCCAGCAGTGAGTCTCATGGGGCTGAAGCTTTCTTT
>TRBD1|TRBJ2-5|TRBV11-2|NA
CASSPGQLFQETQYF
TGTGCCAGCAGCCCGGGACAGCTCTTCCAAGAGACCCAGTACTTC
>TRBD2|TRBJ2-3|TRBV27|once
CALQGLAGPPGTDTQYF
TGTGCCCTCCAGGGGCTAGCGGGACCCCCGGGCACAGATACGCAGTATTTT
>NA|TRBJ2-3|TRBV5-1|NA
CASSLTTDTQYF
TGCGCCAGCAGCCTCACCACAGATACGCAGTATTTT
>TRBD1|TRBJ1-6|TRBV5-3|NA
CARSTDRAEALHF
TGTGCCAGAAGCACGGACAGGGCGGAGGCCCTCCACTTT
>NA|TRBJ2-6|TRBV18|NA
CASQPGPSAGANVLTF
TGTGCCAGCCAGCCGGGACCTTCGGCTGGGGCCAACGTCCTGACTTTC
>NA|TRBJ2-1|TRBV5-6|NA
CASRLLEVYNEQFF
TGTGCCAGCAGGCTTCTTGAGGTTTACAATGAGCAGTTCTTC
>NA|TRBJ1-1|TRBV11-3|NA
CASSSDTGTEAFF
TGTGCCAGCAGCTCGGACACAGGCACTGAAGCTTTCTTT
>TRBD1|TRBJ1-1|TRBV5-8|NA
CASSFGTVGSEAFF
TGTGCCAGCAGCTTCGGGACAGTGGGCTCTGAAGCTTTCTTT